This entry lists 30 T cell receptor beta chains sequenced from one sample in a study of cytomegalovirus exposure and HLA in healthy donors. PCR involved 60 Vbeta and 13 Jbeta primers. TCRdb keeps only in-frame clones here, not all; method: immunoSEQ multiplex PCR. The sample consists of roughly 120,000 clones, more than 75% of them appearing once. Source material: PBMCs. The receptor set was obtained from a man aged 40-49 years in good health and CMV-seronegative.

This chain connects TRBV7-9 to TRBJ2-3, with D perhaps TRBD1 (6 bases). Germline V gene lookup returns CDR1 SEHNR and CDR2 FQNEAQ (reference sequence). Trimming removed 5 bases at V and 2 bases at J, with 14 bases between. This CDR3 has 15 residues. The CDR3 here is CASSPRGGTTDTQYF. CDR3 coding DNA: TGTGCCAGCAGCCCAAGAGGGGGTACCACAGATACGCAGTATTTT.

This clone occurred once. The chain employs TRBV6-1 and TRBJ1-5; possibly TRBD1 for D (6 bases). V was pared by 4 bases and J by 0 bases, with 13 bases between. The CDR3 runs to 16 residues. Germline V gene sequence: CDR1 MNHNS, CDR2 SASEGT. This CDR3 is CASSALTGFSNQPQHF. The CDR3 DNA follows: TGTGCCAGCAGTGCCCTGACAGGATTTAGCAATCAGCCCCAGCATTTT.

V and J are TRBV7-6 and TRBJ2-5; D ambiguous. Trimming removed 5 bases at V and 5 bases at J, with 21 bases between. The CDR3 length is 16 residues. CDR1 and CDR2 from the germline V gene are SGHVS and FNYEAQ. DNA of the CDR3: TGTGCCAGCAGCCGAAACGTACCACGGGTGTTCGAGACCCAGTACTTC. Amino acids: CASSRNVPRVFETQYF.

The chain combines TRBV6-5 with TRBJ1-2; D uncertain. V was cut by 2 bases and J by 2 bases, with 15 bases left in between. Germline V gene data show CDR1 as MNHEY and CDR2 as SVGAGI. CDR3 length: 16 residues. The CDR3 region has the DNA TGTGCCAGCAGTTACAGACTACTGGACGGGAACTATGGCTACACCTTC. Translated, it gives CASSYRLLDGNYGYTF.

The chain recombines TRBV7-9 with TRBJ1-4, with D maybe TRBD1 (6 bases). Germline V gene sequence: CDR1 SEHNR, CDR2 FQNEAQ (reference sequence). The CDR3 has 14 amino acids. Trimming stripped 2 bases from V and 7 bases from J, with 11 bases between. CDR3 sequence (DNA): TGTGCCAGCAGCTTAAGGGGGAGTGCTGAAAAACTGTTTTTT. Amino acids: CASSLRGSAEKLFF.

In the case of this clone: One end of the junction varies from germline; a read error may be responsible. J is TRBJ2-5 and V is TRBV4-1; 11 nucleotides match TRBD2. CDR3 length equals 16 residues. The V gene's germline CDR1 is MGHRA and CDR2 YSYEKL. CDR3 in amino acids: CASSQESSGGQGTQYF. The DNA of the CDR3 is TGCGCCAGCAGCCAAGAGTCTAGCGGGGGGCAAGGGACCCAGTACTTC.

J is TRBJ2-5 and V is TRBV20-1; D gene uncertain. Trimming stripped 6 bases from V and 4 bases from J, with 9 bases between. This CDR3 region has 11 residues. Germline V gene sequence: CDR1 DFQATT, CDR2 SNEGSKA (reference sequence). The CDR3 loop is CSAPPGETQYF. Written as DNA, the CDR3 is TGCAGTGCCCCTCCGGGAGAGACCCAGTACTTC.

This rearrangement joins TRBV25-1 to TRBJ2-1; 8 nucleotides align to TRBD2. CDR3 length: 15 amino acids. V trimming: 7 bases; J trimming: 4 bases; junction bases outside the gene matches: 9. The germline V gene has CDR1 MGHDK and CDR2 SYGVNS. In DNA form, the CDR3 reads TGTGCCAGCACCCCCCCCGGGGGGGTATACAATGAGCAGTTCTTC. Its translation is CASTPPGGVYNEQFF.

The CDR3 region has the DNA TGTGCCAGCAGTCCTAGCGGGCCCCGGCAGTTCTTC. Its protein product is CASSPSGPRQFF. The chain employs TRBV2 and TRBJ2-1, with 8 bases that match TRBD2. This CDR3 region has 12 residues. CDR1 SNHLY and CDR2 FYNNEI come from the germline V gene. The trim removed 5 bases at V and 12 bases at J, leaving 6 bases unmatched.

This rearrangement joins TRBV19 to TRBJ2-1; no reliable D call. Germline V gene lookup returns CDR1 LNHDA and CDR2 SQIVND (reference sequence). The V and J ends lost 1 base and 7 bases respectively, with 8 bases between them. This CDR3 spans 13 amino acids. The CDR3 reads CASSIGPLNEQFF. The CDR3 DNA reads TGTGCCAGTAGTATAGGGCCGTTGAATGAGCAGTTCTTC.

V gene TRBV6-1 combines with J gene TRBJ2-7, with 7 bases identical to TRBD1. The CDR3 sequence is 16 residues long. In germline, CDR1 is MNHNS, CDR2 SASEGT. The V gene end was trimmed by 1 base and the J gene end by 2 bases; junction bases not matched to a gene: 8. The CDR3 sequence is CASSEVGGWGTYEQYF. In DNA, the CDR3 is TGTGCCAGCAGTGAAGTAGGGGGCTGGGGTACCTACGAGCAGTACTTC.

This clone was found once. CDR3 sequence: CASSAGLAGTSYEQYF. In DNA form, the CDR3 reads TGCGCCAGCAGCGCTGGACTAGCGGGGACTTCCTACGAGCAGTACTTC. The chain combines TRBV5-1 with TRBJ2-7, with 12 bases fitting TRBD2. Trimming removed 4 bases from V and 1 base from J; junction bases left unmatched: 6. Germline V gives CDR1 SGHRS, CDR2 YFSETQ. The CDR3 consists of 16 residues.

The rearrangement joins TRBV18 to TRBJ2-5, with TRBD1 matching 9 bases. J was trimmed by 2 bases and V by 4 bases; bases with no gene match: 5. The CDR3 is 15 residues long. From germline, CDR1 is KGHSH and CDR2 LQKENI. The DNA for the CDR3 is TGTGCCAGCTCACAAGGGACAGGGATTCAAGAGACCCAGTACTTC. Its translation: CASSQGTGIQETQYF.

This clone was counted once. The chain joins TRBV7-7 to TRBJ2-5, with no clear D. Trimming left V 2 bases short and J 3 bases short, with 10 bases between. This CDR3 contains 14 residues. The germline V gene encodes CDR1 SSHAT and CDR2 FNYEAQ (reference sequence). CDR3 nucleotide sequence: TGTGCCAGCAGCTTACGCAGTATCGAAGAGACCCAGTACTTC. Protein product: CASSLRSIEETQYF.

The chain is built from TRBV27 and TRBJ2-4; 7 bases agree with TRBD1. The CDR3 is 13 amino acids. From germline, CDR1 is MNHEY and CDR2 SMNVEV (reference sequence). The V and J ends lost 6 bases and 10 bases, in that order; junction bases with no gene match: 9. Here the CDR3 reads CASRDRPVGIQYF. DNA for the CDR3: TGTGCCAGCAGGGACAGGCCCGTGGGGATTCAGTACTTC.

V usage is TRBV4-3 and J usage is TRBJ2-3; 9 bases are shared with TRBD2. The CDR3 length is 17 residues. Germline V gives CDR1 LGHNA, CDR2 YSLEER. The ends lost 4 bases at V and 5 bases at J; junction bases unmatched: 13. The CDR3 region is CASSLERSGGTGDTQYF. For the CDR3, the DNA is TGCGCCAGCAGCCTCGAACGCAGCGGGGGGACTGGAGATACGCAGTATTTT.

To note about this clone: A junction boundary mismatches the germline segment, possibly from a read error. Written as DNA, the CDR3 is TGTGCCAGCAGTTGGGACAGGGGGGTCCACGAGCAGCACTTC. Translated: CASSWDRGVHEQHF. The V call is TRBV5-6, the J call TRBJ2-7, with TRBD1 matching 11 bases. Germline-derived CDR1 and CDR2 are SGHDT and YYEEEE. The CDR3 sequence is 14 residues long.

The chain is built from TRBV10-3 and TRBJ2-5, with D perhaps TRBD1 (6 bases). The CDR3 covers 14 residues. Trimming took 6 bases from V and 12 from J, leaving 23 bases between them. Germline V gives CDR1 ENHRY, CDR2 SYGVKD. CDR3 sequence (DNA): TGTGCCATCAGCCAAGGCCGGGACACTGACTCGAAGTACTTC. Translated, it gives CAISQGRDTDSKYF.

DNA for the CDR3: TGTGCCAGTAGTATAGCCGGCTATGGCTACACCTTC. It encodes CASSIAGYGYTF. The V gene is TRBV19, the J gene TRBJ1-2; no definite D call. The ends were cut back, 1 base at V and 4 bases at J, with 4 bases in the middle. CDR3 length equals 12 residues. The V gene's germline CDR1 is LNHDA and CDR2 SQIVND (reference sequence). The full variable domain, rest sourced from reference TRBV19 and TRBJ1-2, is DGGITQSPKYLFRKEGQNVTLSCEQNLNHDAMYWYRQDPGQGLRLIYYSQIVNDFQKGDIAEGYSVSREKKESFPLTVTSAQKNPTAFYLCASSIAGYGYTFGSGTRLTVV.

The V call is TRBV2, the J call TRBJ1-6; D is unclear. Between the trimmed V and J ends, which lost 6 bases and 6 bases, there was a span of 21 bases. CDR1 and CDR2 from the germline V gene are SNHLY and FYNNEI. The CDR3 spans 17 residues. CDR3 residues: CASSGKAGARSNSPLHF. The CDR3 nucleotides are TGTGCCAGCAGCGGGAAGGCAGGCGCCCGGTCTAATTCACCCCTCCACTTT.

The chain employs TRBV5-1 and TRBJ2-1; no definite D call. The V gene's germline CDR1 is SGHRS and CDR2 YFSETQ. CDR3 size: 15 residues. V was cut by 4 bases and J by 1 base, with 12 bases left in between. CDR3 nucleotide sequence: TGCGCCAGCAGCCTGGATCGCAGTTCCTACAATGAGCAGTTCTTC. Residues: CASSLDRSSYNEQFF.

The chain joins TRBV2 to TRBJ1-5, with TRBD1 matching over 7 bases. Germline-derived CDR1 and CDR2 are SNHLY and FYNNEI. V was pared by 6 bases and J by 2 bases, with 16 bases of the junction left unmatched. CDR3 length equals 18 residues. The CDR3 DNA follows: TGTGCCAGCAGCCAATTACCCGAGGGGGCGCGGGGCAATCAGCCCCAGCATTTT. Translation: CASSQLPEGARGNQPQHF.

V usage is TRBV19 and J usage is TRBJ2-3, with 7 nucleotides matching TRBD1. V lost 10 bases to trimming and J lost 3 bases; unmatched junction nucleotides: 13. The germline V gene has CDR1 LNHDA and CDR2 SQIVND (reference sequence). This CDR3 comprises 15 residues. The CDR3 here is CANHLKRGQTDTQYF. Here the CDR3 DNA reads TGTGCCAACCACCTAAAACGGGGACAGACAGATACGCAGTATTTT.

This clone turned up a few times. The chain joins TRBV6-5 to TRBJ2-1; 11 nucleotides match TRBD2. The germline V gene has CDR1 MNHEY and CDR2 SVGAGI. The CDR3 spans 14 residues. Germline trimming cut 8 bases from V and 6 bases from J; bases unmatched to any gene: 6. CDR3 sequence (DNA): TGTGCCAGCGAACTTAGCGGGGGGGCCAATGAGCAGTTCTTC. Its protein product is CASELSGGANEQFF.

The chain recombines TRBV5-1 with TRBJ1-4; TRBD1 might be the D (5 bases). V lost 4 bases to trimming and J lost 8 bases, with 9 bases between them. The CDR3 runs to 12 residues. The germline gives CDR1 SGHRS, CDR2 YFSETQ. The CDR3 is CASSVEGEKLFF. The CDR3 DNA reads TGCGCCAGCAGCGTGGAGGGGGAAAAACTGTTTTTT.

This clone turned up a few times. The rearrangement joins TRBV5-1 to TRBJ1-1; D is uncertain. V lost 1 base to trimming and J lost 3 bases, with 10 bases between them. CDR3 length equals 14 residues. Germline values: CDR1 SGHRS, CDR2 YFSETQ. The CDR3 loop is CASSLYGEDTEAFF. The CDR3 bases are TGCGCCAGCAGCTTGTACGGGGAGGACACTGAAGCTTTCTTT.

This clone was counted a few times. The rearrangement links TRBV10-2 to TRBJ2-1; 8 nucleotides agree with TRBD2. V gave up 5 bases and J gave up 5 bases; unmatched junction bases: 8. This CDR3 spans 15 amino acids. Germline loops: CDR1 WSHSY, CDR2 SAAADI. CDR3 in amino acids: CASSQSLAGNNEQFF. The CDR3 DNA reads TGCGCCAGCAGTCAAAGTCTAGCGGGCAACAATGAGCAGTTCTTC.

This clone was found once. The chain employs TRBV7-2 and TRBJ1-1; D gene unclear. Germline V lookup: CDR1 SGHTA, CDR2 FQGNSA. The CDR3 runs 12 residues. Between the trimmed V and J ends, which lost 1 base and 5 bases, there was a span of 5 bases. CDR3 sequence reads: CASSLVLTEAFF. The CDR3, as DNA: TGTGCCAGCAGCTTAGTCTTAACTGAAGCTTTCTTT.

The gene calls are TRBV29-1 and TRBJ1-2; D is possibly TRBD1 (6 bases). The CDR3 spans 13 residues. The V end was cut by 4 bases, the J end by 8 bases, with 17 bases between. Germline values: CDR1 SQVTM, CDR2 ANQGSEA. CDR3 protein: CSVGLQGRVGYTF. CDR3 nucleotide sequence: TGCAGCGTTGGACTCCAGGGGAGGGTAGGCTACACCTTC.

The V gene is TRBV6-1, the J gene TRBJ1-2, with TRBD1 as a possible D gene (5 bases). V gave up 1 base and J gave up 4 bases, with 10 bases separating them. Germline-derived CDR1 and CDR2 are MNHNS and SASEGT. The CDR3 is made up of 14 amino acids. The CDR3 nucleotides are TGTGCCAGCAGTGAAGTGGCAGGGCCCTATGGCTACACCTTC. Protein: CASSEVAGPYGYTF.